This entry lists 24 T cell receptor beta chains sequenced from one sample in a study of T cells in Graves' hyperthyroidism and ophthalmopathy. RNA transcripts yielded amplified TCR beta CDR3 regions. The primer set for the first-round RT-PCR of the TCR CDR3 was HTBI. One entry per CDR3 protein results from TCRdb running MiXCR on the multiplex PCR reads. The table shows a few hundred thousand distinct CDR3 sequences, with around 14% occurring only once. The sample comprised blood. These receptors all come from a woman in her late teens or twenties with Graves' hyperthyroidism.

This clonotype occurred many times. The J gene is TRBJ1-5, the V gene TRBV12-3 or TRBV12-4, with a tentative D call TRBD1 (6 bases). V lost 2 bases, J lost 7 bases, and 15 bases lay in between. The CDR3 extends over 15 amino acids. This chain's CDR3 is CASSLSGQHNQPQHF. For the CDR3, the DNA is TGTGCCAGCAGTTTATCGGGACAACACAACCAGCCCCAGCATTTT.

Ten or more counts support this clonotype. This chain connects TRBV2 to TRBJ1-3; D is ambiguous. In germline, CDR1 is SNHLY, CDR2 FYNNEI. CDR3 length: 16 amino acids. The V end was cut by 4 bases, the J end by 2 bases, with 15 bases between. The chain's CDR3 is CASSVQATTTGNTIYF. The DNA for the CDR3 is TGTGCCAGCAGTGTTCAGGCCACAACTACTGGAAACACCATATATTTT.

At least ten counts were recorded for this clonotype. V gene TRBV28 combines with J gene TRBJ1-5; no reliable D call. The germline V gene has CDR1 MDHEN and CDR2 SYDVKM. The germline V and J ends were trimmed by 1 base and 2 bases, with 15 bases remaining between them. The CDR3 totals 17 residues. CDR3 loop: CASSLLLELDGNQPQHF. The CDR3 bases are TGTGCCAGCAGTTTATTGTTGGAGTTGGATGGCAATCAGCCCCAGCATTTT.

The V call is TRBV28, the J call TRBJ1-3; D call uncertain. This CDR3 comprises 14 residues. From germline, CDR1 is MDHEN and CDR2 SYDVKM. V was cut by 5 bases and J by 5 bases, with 13 bases left in between. This CDR3 reads CASSESTGRNTIYF. For the CDR3, the DNA is TGTGCCAGCAGTGAGTCGACCGGCCGAAACACCATATATTTT. The full variable domain, with the rest looked up from reference TRBV28 and TRBJ1-3, is DVKVTQSSRYLVKRTGEKVFLECVQDMDHENMFWYRQDPGLGLRLIYFSYDVKMKEKGDIPEGYSVSREKKERFSLILESASTNQTSMYLCASSESTGRNTIYFGEGSWLTVV.

In its sample, this clonotype was seen many times. The rearrangement uses TRBV28 and TRBJ1-1, with 8 bases that match TRBD1. Germline values: CDR1 MDHEN, CDR2 SYDVKM. V shed 4 bases, J shed 11 bases, and the junction held 9 bases outside the gene matches. This CDR3 is built from 13 residues. The CDR3 here is CASSSSGGSGAFF. The CDR3 nucleotides are TGTGCCAGCAGTTCCTCAGGGGGCTCGGGGGCTTTCTTT.

This clonotype has more than one count but fewer than ten. A much larger clone differs by one base, so this may be a read error. V is TRBV28 and J is TRBJ2-2, with D perhaps TRBD1 (6 bases). The CDR3 loop spans 14 amino acids. With 6 bases removed from V and 6 bases from J, the gap between germline ends came to 14 bases. CDR1 is MDHEN, CDR2 SYDVKM, per germline. CDR3 loop: CASSAGVRAGELFF. Written as DNA, the CDR3 is TGTGCCAGCAGCGCAGGGGTCCGCGCCGGGGAGCTGTTTTTT. Full variable domain (outside the CDR3, taken from reference TRBV28 and TRBJ2-2): DVKVTQSSRYLVKRTGEKVFLECVQDMDHENMFWYRQDPGLGLRLIYFSYDVKMKEKGDIPEGYSVSREKKERFSLILESASTNQTSMYLCASSAGVRAGELFFGEGSRLTVL.

This clonotype was recorded many times. The chain links TRBV2 to TRBJ2-4, with unresolved D. The CDR3 has 14 residues. Germline loops: CDR1 SNHLY, CDR2 FYNNEI. V shed 4 bases and J shed 0 bases, with 7 bases lying between them. In DNA, the CDR3 is TGTGCCAGCAGTGGCCAGCGAGCCAAAAACATTCAGTACTTC. Translating gives CASSGQRAKNIQYF.

This chain joins TRBV5-8 and TRBJ2-2; 8 positions match TRBD1. The V segment lost 5 bases and the J segment 1 base; nucleotides outside the gene matches: 7. CDR3 size: 16 residues. CDR1 and CDR2 (germline): SGHTS, YDEGEE. The CDR3 is CASRSGQGGNTGELFF. The CDR3 DNA reads as TGTGCCAGCAGGTCTGGACAGGGTGGGAACACCGGGGAGCTGTTTTTT.

The chain carries TRBV4-3 and TRBJ1-1; D is uncertain. V dropped 2 bases and J dropped 1 base, with 5 bases sitting between them. Germline values: CDR1 LGHNA, CDR2 YSLEER. CDR3 length: 13 residues. In nucleotides, the CDR3 is TGCGCCAGCAGCCAATCGGCGAACACTGAAGCTTTCTTT. Amino acids: CASSQSANTEAFF.

The chain is built from TRBV9 and TRBJ2-1, with D possibly being TRBD2 (6 bases). This CDR3 is built from 13 residues. Germline-derived CDR1 and CDR2 are SGDLS and YYNGEE. Trimming removed 3 bases from V and 5 bases from J, with 9 bases in between. The CDR3 DNA sequence: TGTGCCAGCAGCGGCGGGACTCACAATGAGCAGTTCTTC. Encoded protein: CASSGGTHNEQFF.

This clonotype came up a few times. The V and J genes are TRBV20-1 and TRBJ1-5; tentative D call: TRBD1 (5 bases). CDR3 size: 15 residues. Germline V gene data show CDR1 as DFQATT and CDR2 as SNEGSKA (reference sequence). Deletions cut 0 bases from V and 4 bases from J, with 13 bases between. CDR3 residues: CSAREGQGGNQPQHF. CDR3 nucleotides: TGCAGTGCTAGAGAAGGGCAGGGAGGGAATCAGCCCCAGCATTTT.

The V and J genes are TRBV27 and TRBJ1-1; 8 nucleotides match TRBD1. Germline V CDR1 and CDR2: MNHEY, SMNVEV (reference sequence). The CDR3 has 14 amino acids. The J segment lost 8 bases and the V segment lost 2 bases, leaving 7 bases of the junction unmatched. The CDR3 DNA sequence: TGTGCCAGCAGTTTACTGTCAAGGGACAGGGAAGCTTTCTTT. Protein product: CASSLLSRDREAFF.

This clonotype was picked up a small number of times. The V call is TRBV5-6, the J call TRBJ1-1; weak D call: TRBD1 (6 bases). With 0 bases removed from V and 1 base from J, the gap between germline ends came to 10 bases. This CDR3 is built from 15 residues. Germline CDR1 and CDR2: SGHDT and YYEEEE. The CDR3 loop reads CASSLAGGENTEAFF. The CDR3 bases are TGTGCCAGCAGCTTGGCTGGGGGCGAGAACACTGAAGCTTTCTTT.

The J gene is TRBJ2-1, the V gene TRBV24-1; perhaps TRBD1 as D (5 bases). V was clipped by 5 bases and J by 10 bases, with 17 bases between them. The V gene's germline CDR1 is KGHDR and CDR2 SFDVKD. CDR3 length equals 14 residues. CDR3 residues: CATSVPETGSEQFF. CDR3 DNA: TGTGCCACCAGTGTTCCTGAAACAGGCAGCGAGCAGTTCTTC.

This clonotype was observed a handful of times. This chain joins TRBV29-1 and TRBJ1-2; D gene ambiguous. Trimming removed 7 bases from V and 2 bases from J, with 11 bases in between. Germline CDR1 is SQVTM and CDR2 is ANQGSEA. CDR3 length equals 12 residues. CDR3 sequence reads: CSATDGNYGYTF. For the CDR3, the DNA is TGCAGCGCTACAGACGGGAACTATGGCTACACCTTC.

This clonotype was counted at least ten times. The V and J genes are TRBV20-1 and TRBJ2-1, with no clear D. Per the germline V gene, CDR1 is DFQATT and CDR2 is SNEGSKA (reference sequence). Between the trimmed V and J ends, which lost 1 base and 4 bases, there was a span of 14 bases. The CDR3 covers 15 residues. CDR3 sequence (DNA): TGCAGTGCTAGAGCAGACCGAACCCGATACAATGAGCAGTTCTTC. It codes for CSARADRTRYNEQFF.

This clonotype was recorded a few times. The gene calls are TRBV20-1 and TRBJ2-7, with 11 positions matching TRBD2. The germline V gene has CDR1 DFQATT and CDR2 SNEGSKA (reference sequence). There are 13 residues in the CDR3. Germline trimming cut 3 bases from V and 4 bases from J; bases unmatched to any gene: 2. The DNA for the CDR3 is TGCAGTGCTAGTGGGACTAGCGGTTACGAGCAGTACTTC. The encoded protein is CSASGTSGYEQYF.

This clonotype was observed a handful of times. The CDR3 sequence is CASSLTVQGDEQYF. The CDR3 DNA sequence: TGTGCCAGCAGTTTAACCGTGCAGGGGGACGAGCAGTACTTC. The gene calls are TRBV12-3 or TRBV12-4 and TRBJ2-7; 7 bases fit TRBD1. With V trimmed by 2 bases and J by 5 bases, 6 bases remained unmatched. CDR3 size: 14 residues.

This sequence joins TRBV10-3 and TRBJ1-3; D is unclear. Germline V CDR1 and CDR2: ENHRY, SYGVKD. Trimming took off 4 bases at V and 2 bases at J, with 6 bases between the two ends. The CDR3 length is 13 residues. Here the CDR3 reads CAISARAGNTIYF. DNA of the CDR3: TGTGCCATCAGTGCAAGGGCTGGAAACACCATATATTTT.

Ten or more counts support this clonotype. The genes are TRBV2 and TRBJ1-2; D is unresolved. The germline V gene encodes CDR1 SNHLY and CDR2 FYNNEI. The CDR3 consists of 11 residues. V was shortened by 5 bases and J by 3 bases, with 4 bases between the two germline ends. CDR3 sequence reads: CASSPDYGYTF. The CDR3 nucleotides are TGTGCCAGCAGTCCCGACTATGGCTACACCTTC.

In its sample, this clonotype was seen many times. The chain couples TRBV5-1 to TRBJ1-1; D is undetermined. The V end lost 0 bases, the J end lost 8 bases, and 8 bases lay between the germline ends. Germline V gene sequence: CDR1 SGHRS, CDR2 YFSETQ. CDR3 size: 12 residues. CDR3 in DNA: TGCGCCAGCAGCTTGGCCGGGCGGGAAGCTTTCTTT. Its protein product is CASSLAGREAFF.

The chain's CDR3 is CASRDRGSTDTQYF. For the CDR3, the DNA is TGTGCCAGTCGGGACAGGGGTAGCACAGATACGCAGTATTTT. The V gene is TRBV19, the J gene TRBJ2-3; 10 bases line up with TRBD1. The CDR3 sequence is 14 residues long. J gave up 0 bases and V 8 bases, and 2 bases lay outside the gene matches. Germline CDR1 is LNHDA and CDR2 is SQIVND (reference sequence).

The chain is built from TRBV24-1 and TRBJ2-2, with D perhaps TRBD1 (6 bases). The CDR3 totals 15 residues. V was trimmed by 7 bases and J by 4 bases, leaving 15 bases between them. CDR1 and CDR2 from the germline V gene are KGHDR and SFDVKD. The CDR3 bases are TGTGCCACCAGCTCTCGGACAGTGGGCACCGGGGAGCTGTTTTTT. It translates to CATSSRTVGTGELFF.

This clonotype has only one observation. This may arise from a read error, as a much more abundant clone is one base away. The chain uses TRBV27 and TRBJ2-1, with no clear D. Germline V gene sequence: CDR1 MNHEY, CDR2 SMNVEV (reference sequence). Trimming stripped 8 bases from V and 5 bases from J, with 13 bases between. The CDR3 is made up of 13 amino acids. The DNA for the CDR3 is TGTGCCAGCGGTGCCTATAGTAACAATGAGCAGTTCTTC. Translated: CASGAYSNNEQFF.